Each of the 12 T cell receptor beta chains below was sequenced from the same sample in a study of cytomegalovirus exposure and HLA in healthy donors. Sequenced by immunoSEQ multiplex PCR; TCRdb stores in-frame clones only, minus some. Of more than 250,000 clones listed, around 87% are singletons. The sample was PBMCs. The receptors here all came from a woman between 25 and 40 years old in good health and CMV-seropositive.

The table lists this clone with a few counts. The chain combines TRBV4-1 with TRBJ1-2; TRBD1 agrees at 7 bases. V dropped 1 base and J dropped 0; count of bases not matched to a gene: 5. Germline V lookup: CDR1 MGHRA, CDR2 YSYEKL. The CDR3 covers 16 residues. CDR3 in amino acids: CASSQVTGLANYGYTF. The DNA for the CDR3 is TGCGCCAGCAGCCAAGTGACAGGGCTCGCTAACTATGGCTACACCTTC.

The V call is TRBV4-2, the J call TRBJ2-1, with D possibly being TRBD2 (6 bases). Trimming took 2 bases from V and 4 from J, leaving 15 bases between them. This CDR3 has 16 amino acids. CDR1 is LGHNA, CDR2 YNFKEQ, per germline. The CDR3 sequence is CASSQIRAGPYNEQFF. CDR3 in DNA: TGTGCCAGCAGCCAAATCCGGGCGGGACCTTACAATGAGCAGTTCTTC.

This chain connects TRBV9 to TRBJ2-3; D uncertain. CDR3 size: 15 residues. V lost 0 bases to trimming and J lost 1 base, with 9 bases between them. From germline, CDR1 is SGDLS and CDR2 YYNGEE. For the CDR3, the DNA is TGTGCCAGCAGCGTAGGGGTTTCTGGCACAGATACGCAGTATTTT. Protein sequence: CASSVGVSGTDTQYF. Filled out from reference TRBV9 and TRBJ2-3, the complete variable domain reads DSGVTQTPKHLITATGQRVTLRCSPRSGDLSVYWYQQSLDQGLQFLIQYYNGEERAKGNILERFSAQQFPDLHSELNLSSLELGDSALYFCASSVGVSGTDTQYFGPGTRLTVL.

CDR3 DNA: TGTGCCAGCAGCTTAGTGTGGTCCAGGGTCCAAGAGACCCAGTACTTC. Its protein is CASSLVWSRVQETQYF. The chain couples TRBV7-9 to TRBJ2-5; TRBD1 is a possible D gene (5 bases). Germline V gene lookup returns CDR1 SEHNR and CDR2 FQNEAQ (reference sequence). This CDR3 region has 16 residues. V lost 1 base, J lost 1 base, and 13 bases lay in between.

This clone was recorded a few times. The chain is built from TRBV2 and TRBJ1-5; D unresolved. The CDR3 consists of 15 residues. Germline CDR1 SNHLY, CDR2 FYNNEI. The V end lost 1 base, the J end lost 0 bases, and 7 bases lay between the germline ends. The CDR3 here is CASSEGMVSNQPQHF. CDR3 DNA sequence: TGTGCCAGCAGTGAAGGTATGGTTAGCAATCAGCCCCAGCATTTT. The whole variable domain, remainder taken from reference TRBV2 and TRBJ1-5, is EPEVTQTPSHQVTQMGQEVILRCVPISNHLYFYWYRQILGQKVEFLVSFYNNEISEKSEIFDDQFSVERPDGSNFTLKIRSTKLEDSAMYFCASSEGMVSNQPQHFGDGTRLSIL.

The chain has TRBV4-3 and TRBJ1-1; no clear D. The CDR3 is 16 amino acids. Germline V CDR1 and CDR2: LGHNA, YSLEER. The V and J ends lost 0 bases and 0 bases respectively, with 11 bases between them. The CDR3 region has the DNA TGCGCCAGCAGCCAAGATCCTCCACGGATGAACACTGAAGCTTTCTTT. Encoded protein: CASSQDPPRMNTEAFF.

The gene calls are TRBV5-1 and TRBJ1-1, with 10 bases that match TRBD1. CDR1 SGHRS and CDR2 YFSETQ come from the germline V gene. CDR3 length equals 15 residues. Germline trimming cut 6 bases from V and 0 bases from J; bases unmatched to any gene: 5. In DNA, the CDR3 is TGCGCCAGCACCTTCGGGACAGGGGTGAACACTGAAGCTTTCTTT. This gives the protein CASTFGTGVNTEAFF.

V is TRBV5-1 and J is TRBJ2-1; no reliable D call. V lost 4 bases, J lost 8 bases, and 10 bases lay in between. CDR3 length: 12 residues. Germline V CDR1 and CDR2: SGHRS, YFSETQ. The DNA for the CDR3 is TGCGCCAGCAGCCTACGAGGCCATGAGCAGTTCTTC. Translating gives CASSLRGHEQFF.

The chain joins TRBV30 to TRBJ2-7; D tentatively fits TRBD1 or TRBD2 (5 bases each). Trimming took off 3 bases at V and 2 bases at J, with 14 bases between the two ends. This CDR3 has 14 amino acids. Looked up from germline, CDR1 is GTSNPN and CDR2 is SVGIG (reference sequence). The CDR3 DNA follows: TGTGCCTGGAGCTTCGGGACGGGAACCTACGAGCAGTACTTC. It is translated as CAWSFGTGTYEQYF.

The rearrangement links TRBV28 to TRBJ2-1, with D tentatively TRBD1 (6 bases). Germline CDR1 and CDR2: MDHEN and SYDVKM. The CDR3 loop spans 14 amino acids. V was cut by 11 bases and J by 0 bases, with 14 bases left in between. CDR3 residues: CASHGTNSYNEQFF. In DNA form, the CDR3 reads TGTGCCTCCCACGGGACAAACTCCTACAATGAGCAGTTCTTC.

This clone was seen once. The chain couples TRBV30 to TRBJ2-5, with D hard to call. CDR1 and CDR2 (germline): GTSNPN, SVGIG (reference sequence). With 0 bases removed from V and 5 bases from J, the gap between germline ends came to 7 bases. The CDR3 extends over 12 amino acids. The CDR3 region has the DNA TGTGCCTGGAGTGTACCTCCGGAGACCCAGTACTTC. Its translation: CAWSVPPETQYF. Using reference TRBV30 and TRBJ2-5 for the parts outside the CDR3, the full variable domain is SQTIHQWPATLVQPVGSPLSLECTVEGTSNPNLYWYRQAAGRGLQLLFYSVGIGQISSEVPQNLSASRPQDRQFILSSKKLLLSDSGFYLCAWSVPPETQYFGPGTRLLVL.

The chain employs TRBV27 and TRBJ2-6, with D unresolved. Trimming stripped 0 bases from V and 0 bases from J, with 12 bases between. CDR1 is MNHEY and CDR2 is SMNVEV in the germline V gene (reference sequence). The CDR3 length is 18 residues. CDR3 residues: CASSLSAPWSSGANVLTF. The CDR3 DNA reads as TGTGCCAGCAGTTTATCCGCCCCTTGGAGCTCTGGGGCCAACGTCCTGACTTTC. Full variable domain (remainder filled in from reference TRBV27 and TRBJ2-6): EAQVTQNPRYLITVTGKKLTVTCSQNMNHEYMSWYRQDPGLGLRQIYYSMNVEVTDKGDVPEGYKVSRKEKRNFPLILESPSPNQTSLYFCASSLSAPWSSGANVLTFGAGSRLTVL.